This passage covers 21 T cell receptor beta chains from one sample sequenced in a study of tumor-infiltrating lymphocytes in primary liver carcinoma. TCR beta cDNA was made from 450 to 550 ng total RNA with a constant-region primer. Modified slightly, ARM-PCR produced TCR beta libraries over three nested multiplex PCR rounds. Primers for the first two PCR rounds were TRBV1-TRBV30 forward primers and a C-beta reverse primer (roughly 10 cycles per round). TCRdb passed the multiplex PCR reads through MiXCR, listing each CDR3 protein once. The sample records roughly 57,000 distinct CDR3 sequences, roughly 70% being singletons. Without any cell sorting, about 19-32 mg of bulk tissue yielded co-extracted RNA and DNA. Sequencing was performed on liver tumor tissue from sampling region 2. Specified subset: tumor region T2, inferior pole. The receptors were gathered from a man aged 35-49 years with primary liver carcinoma and hepatitis B virus infection.

This clonotype was detected only a few times. The CDR3 does not close with the conserved phenylalanine or tryptophan, likely indicating a read error. The limits of the CDR3 on the DNA are not certain, so only TCRdb's listed CDR3 is given. The chain links TRBV4-2 to TRBJ1-2; TRBD1 is the table's D call, not checked against the DNA. The germline CDR1 and CDR2 sequences are LGHNA and YNFKEQ. The CDR3 is 15 residues long, ends included. The CDR3 sequence is CASSQDMGRGGGCTL.

In regard to this clonotype: A much larger clone differs from this one at a single base, so this may be a read error. The V call is TRBV5-1, the J call TRBJ2-3; D is possibly TRBD2 (5 bases). The CDR3 is 15 residues long. Germline CDR1 reads SGHRS; CDR2 reads YFSETQ. CDR3 sequence: CASSLQQPSTDTHYF. Written as DNA, the CDR3 is TGCGCCAGCAGCCTTCAGCAACCTAGCACAGATACGCATTATTTT.

This clonotype occurred once. This CDR3 is missing its conserved last phenylalanine or tryptophan, likely due to a read error. No DNA is shown, since the ends of the CDR3 on it are uncertain; the CDR3 is the one TCRdb lists. This rearrangement joins TRBV4-3 to TRBJ2-6. The CDR3 has 14 amino acids, counting both end residues. Per the germline V gene, CDR1 is LGHNA and CDR2 is YSLEER. The chain's CDR3 is CASSQGFGANVPTS.

A remark on this clonotype: One end of the junction does not line up with germline, which may come from a read error. The J gene is TRBJ2-1, the V gene TRBV11-1; possible D gene TRBD1, 5 bases. The V gene's germline CDR1 is SGHAT and CDR2 FQDESV (reference sequence). The CDR3 has 13 amino acids. As DNA, the CDR3 is TGTGCCAGCAGTTTAGGGGTCCTGGATGGACAGTTCTTC. Protein: CASSLGVLDGQFF.

This clonotype was seen many times. The chain has TRBV7-3 and TRBJ1-3; D remains ambiguous. Trimming pared 1 base from V and 3 bases from J, leaving 10 bases between. The CDR3 has 15 residues. Germline CDR1 SGHTA, CDR2 FQGTGA. The CDR3: CASSLSGGFGNTIYF. DNA for the CDR3: TGTGCCAGCAGCTTAAGCGGTGGATTTGGAAACACCATATATTTT.

On this clonotype: Relative to the germline gene, one junction end is altered; a read error may explain this. V gene TRBV12-3 or TRBV12-4 combines with J gene TRBJ2-7; perhaps TRBD1 as D (5 bases). The CDR3 runs to 14 residues. CDR3 DNA sequence: TGTGTCAGCAGACTTAGGGGCAGAGTCTACGAGCACTACTTC. Its translation is CVSRLRGRVYEHYF.

As to this clonotype: A much bigger clone sits one base away, suggesting this may be a read error. This rearrangement joins TRBV30 to TRBJ2-2; no clear D. The CDR3 is 15 residues long. The germline V gene has CDR1 GTSNPN and CDR2 SVGIG (reference sequence). The CDR3 DNA reads as TGTGCCCGGAGTATCGCGAACTCCGCGACCGGGGAGCTGTTTTTT. It specifies CARSIANSATGELFF. The full variable domain, completed using reference TRBV30 and TRBJ2-2, is SQTIHQWPATLVQPVGSPLSLECTVEGTSNPNLYWYRQAAGRGLQLLFYSVGIGQISSEVPQNLSASRPQDRQFILSSKKLLLSDSGFYLCARSIANSATGELFFGEGSRLTVL.

The chain carries TRBV6-6 and TRBJ2-7; D might be TRBD2 (5 bases). This CDR3 is 15 amino acids long. Germline V gives CDR1 MNHNY, CDR2 SVGAGI (reference sequence). V was trimmed by 0 bases and J by 10 bases, leaving 19 bases between them. The CDR3 bases are TGTGCCAGCAGTTACTCCGGGAAACCTACCTACAAACAGTACTTC. Translated, it gives CASSYSGKPTYKQYF.

This clonotype was counted a single time. An end of the junction differs from the germline gene, which may be a read error. The J gene is TRBJ2-2, the V gene TRBV4-1, with 10 positions matching TRBD2. This CDR3 has 18 amino acids. The germline V gene has CDR1 MGHRA and CDR2 YSYEKL. The CDR3 nucleotides read TGTACCAGCAGCCAAGACAGCGGGGGGGCGTGGTACACTGGGGAGCTGTTTTTC. Residues: CTSSQDSGGAWYTGELFF.

This clonotype was detected only a few times. This chain uses TRBV29-1 with TRBJ2-7, with 7 bases that match TRBD1. CDR1 SQVTM and CDR2 ANQGSEA come from the germline V gene. This CDR3 has 13 amino acids. V lost 7 bases, J lost 2 bases, and 8 bases stayed unmatched. The CDR3 nucleotides are TGCAGCGCCCGAAACACAGGGGCCTACGAGCAGTACTTC. Translation gives CSARNTGAYEQYF.

With respect to this clonotype: The junction and the germline gene differ at one end; a read error may be behind it. The chain employs TRBV5-1 and TRBJ2-3; D ambiguous. Germline V lookup: CDR1 SGHRS, CDR2 YFSETQ. This CDR3 spans 13 amino acids. CDR3 DNA sequence: TGCGCTAGCAGCCTCATTGGCACAGATACGCAGTATTTT. Protein product: CASSLIGTDTQYF.

This clonotype was recorded once. The chain joins TRBV29-1 to TRBJ2-7; 10 nucleotides agree with TRBD1. The J call is uncertain, as TRBJ2-1 better fits the DNA end. The CDR3 is 14 amino acids. Looked up from germline, CDR1 is SQVTM and CDR2 is ANQGSEA. DNA of the CDR3: TGCAGCGTTGAAGGACAGGGGGCGGTCAACGTGCAGTTCTTC. It translates to CSVEGQGAVNVQFF.

The rearrangement links TRBV24-1 to TRBJ2-2; 7 bases align to TRBD1. J lost 3 bases, V lost 0 bases, and 0 bases had no gene match. CDR3 length equals 15 residues. Germline V CDR1 and CDR2: KGHDR, SFDVKD. Written as DNA, the CDR3 is TGTGCCACCAGTGATTTGCAGGGGGACACCGGGGAGCTGTTTTTT. This translates into CATSDLQGDTGELFF.

With respect to this clonotype: This may stem from a read error, because a much larger clone lies one nucleotide away. The gene calls are TRBV11-2 and TRBJ1-3, with D maybe TRBD1 (6 bases). Germline CDR1 SGHAT, CDR2 FQNNGV. The CDR3 has 14 residues. V was trimmed by 7 bases and J by 4 bases, leaving 14 bases between them. CDR3 coding DNA: TGTGCCAGCAACCCCTCGACAGGAGGAAACACCATATATTTT. Translating gives CASNPSTGGNTIYF.

Of note for this clonotype: At one end the junction does not follow the germline gene, possibly because of a read error. This rearrangement joins TRBV30 to TRBJ2-7; 8 bases are shared with TRBD1. This CDR3 is built from 12 residues. The germline gives CDR1 GTSNPN, CDR2 SVGIG (reference sequence). Here the CDR3 DNA reads TGTGCCTGGAGTATAGGACAGGGCGAGCGGTACTTC. It yields the protein CAWSIGQGERYF.

As regards this clonotype: One end of the junction does not line up with germline, which may come from a read error. The rearrangement joins TRBV29-1 to TRBJ2-1, with a tentative D call TRBD2 (6 bases). Germline values: CDR1 SQVTM, CDR2 ANQGSEA. CDR3 length equals 12 residues. CDR3 nucleotide sequence: TGCAGTGTTCGTCGGGGAGGCAATGAGCACTTCTTC. It is translated as CSVRRGGNEHFF.

Of note for this clonotype: Since a much larger clone is just one base distant, this may be a read error. The genes are TRBV7-9 and TRBJ2-1, with a weak D call TRBD2 (7 bases). The V and J ends lost 0 bases and 12 bases respectively, with 12 bases between them. This CDR3 has 13 residues. The V gene's germline CDR1 is SEHNR and CDR2 FQNEAQ (reference sequence). The CDR3 sequence: CASSLARGATQFF. CDR3 sequence (DNA): TGTGCCAGCAGCTTAGCACGGGGGGCTACGCAGTTCTTC.

Concerning this clonotype itself: At one end, the junction sequence differs from germline, possibly due to a read error. The V call is TRBV10-3, the J call TRBJ1-5; D unclear. The CDR3 has 14 amino acids. Germline CDR1 is ENHRY and CDR2 is SYGVKD. This CDR3 reads CTIGEYEGDQRQLF. CDR3 nucleotides: TGTACCATCGGTGAGTATGAGGGCGATCAGCGCCAGCTTTTT.

As for this clonotype: A read error is likely, as this CDR3 ends without the conserved phenylalanine or tryptophan. The chain has TRBV11-2 and TRBJ1-2, with 9 bases lining up with TRBD1. CDR1 and CDR2 (germline): SGHAT, FQNNGV. The CDR3 contains 15 residues. The CDR3 sequence: CTSSYTGGSSPGYTL. DNA of the CDR3: TGTACCAGCAGTTATACAGGGGGCTCCTCCCCTGGCTACACCCTC.

Concerning this clonotype itself: One junction end disagrees with the germline gene, perhaps due to a read error. The chain links TRBV7-9 to TRBJ2-6, with D tentatively TRBD1 (5 bases). The germline V gene encodes CDR1 SEHNR and CDR2 FQNEAQ (reference sequence). This CDR3 is 17 amino acids long. This CDR3 is CASSLLSGSSGANILTF. CDR3 bases: TGTGCCAGCAGCTTACTGTCCGGAAGCTCTGGGGCCAACATCCTGACTTTC.

As for this clonotype: The conserved phenylalanine or tryptophan normally closing the CDR3 is absent here, so this likely arose from a read error. Because the CDR3's place on the DNA is in doubt, the DNA is left out and the CDR3 is given as listed by TCRdb. The chain is built from TRBV6-5 and TRBJ2-7; TRBD2 is taken as the D call from the table, unchecked against the DNA. The CDR3 region is 16 residues in length, termini included. Germline-derived CDR1 and CDR2 are MNHEY and SVGAGI. Here the CDR3 reads CASRREGLAGTYEQNS.